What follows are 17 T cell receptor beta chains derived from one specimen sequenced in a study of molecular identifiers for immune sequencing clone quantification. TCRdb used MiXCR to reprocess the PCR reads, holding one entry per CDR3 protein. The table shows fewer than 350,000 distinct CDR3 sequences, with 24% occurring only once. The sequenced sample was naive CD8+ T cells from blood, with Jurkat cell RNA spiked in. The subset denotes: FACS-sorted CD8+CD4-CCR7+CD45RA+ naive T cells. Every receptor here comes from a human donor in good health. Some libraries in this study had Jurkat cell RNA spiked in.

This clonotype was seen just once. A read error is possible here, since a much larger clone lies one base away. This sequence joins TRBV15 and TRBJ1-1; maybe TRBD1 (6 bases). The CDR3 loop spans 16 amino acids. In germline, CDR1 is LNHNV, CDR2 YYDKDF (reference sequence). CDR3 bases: TGTGCCACCAGGAGAGATAGGGGCAGGGGAAGGACTGAAGCTTTCTTT. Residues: CATRRDRGRGRTEAFF.

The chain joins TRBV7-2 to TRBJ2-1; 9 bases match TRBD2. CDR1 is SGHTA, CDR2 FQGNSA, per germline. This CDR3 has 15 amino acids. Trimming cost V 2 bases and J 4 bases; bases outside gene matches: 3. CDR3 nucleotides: TGTGCCAGCAGCTTACCTACTAGCGGGTACAATGAGCAGTTCTTC. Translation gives CASSLPTSGYNEQFF.

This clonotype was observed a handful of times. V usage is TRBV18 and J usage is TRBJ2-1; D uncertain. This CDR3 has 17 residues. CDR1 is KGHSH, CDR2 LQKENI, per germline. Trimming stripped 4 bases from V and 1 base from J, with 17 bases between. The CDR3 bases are TGTGCCAGCTCACTAAAGGATGAGCCACAATCCTACAATGAGCAGTTCTTC. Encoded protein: CASSLKDEPQSYNEQFF.

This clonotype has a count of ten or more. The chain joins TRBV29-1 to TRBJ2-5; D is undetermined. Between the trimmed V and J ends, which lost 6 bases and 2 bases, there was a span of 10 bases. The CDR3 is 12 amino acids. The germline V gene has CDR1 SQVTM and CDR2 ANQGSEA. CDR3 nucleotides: TGCAGCGTCGAGACGAAACAAGAGACCCAGTACTTC. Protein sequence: CSVETKQETQYF.

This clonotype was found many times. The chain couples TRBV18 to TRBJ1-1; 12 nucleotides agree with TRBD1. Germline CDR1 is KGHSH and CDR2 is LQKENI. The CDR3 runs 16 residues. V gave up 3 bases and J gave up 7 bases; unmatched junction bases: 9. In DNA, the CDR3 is TGTGCCAGCTCACCCCGCGGCGGGACAGGGGGCATTGAAGCTTTCTTT. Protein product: CASSPRGGTGGIEAFF.

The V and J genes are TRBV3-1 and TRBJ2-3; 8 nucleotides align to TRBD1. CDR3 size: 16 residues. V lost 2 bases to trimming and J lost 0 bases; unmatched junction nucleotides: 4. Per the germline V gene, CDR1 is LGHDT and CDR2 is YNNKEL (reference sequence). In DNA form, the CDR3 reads TGTGCCAGCAGCCAAATGGACAGGGCTAGCACAGATACGCAGTATTTT. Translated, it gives CASSQMDRASTDTQYF.

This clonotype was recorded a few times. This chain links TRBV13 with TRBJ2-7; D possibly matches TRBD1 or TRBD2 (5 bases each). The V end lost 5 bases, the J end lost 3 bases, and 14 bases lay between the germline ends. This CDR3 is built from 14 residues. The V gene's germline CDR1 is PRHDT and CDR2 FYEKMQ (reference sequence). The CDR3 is CASSPGRGRYEQYF. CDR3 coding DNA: TGTGCCAGCAGCCCAGGGAGAGGCCGCTACGAGCAGTACTTC. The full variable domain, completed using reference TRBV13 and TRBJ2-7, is AAGVIQSPRHLIKEKRETATLKCYPIPRHDTVYWYQQGPGQDPQFLISFYEKMQSDKGSIPDRFSAQQFSDYHSELNMSSLELGDSALYFCASSPGRGRYEQYFGPGTRLTVT.

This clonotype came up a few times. CDR3 amino acids: CASSKATGSTGELFF. The CDR3 DNA follows: TGTGCCAGCAGCAAAGCTACAGGGTCGACCGGGGAGCTGTTTTTT. The rearrangement joins TRBV21-1 to TRBJ2-2; the DNA was not used to check the table's D call, TRBD1. TRBV21-1 has pseudogene status. This CDR3 region has 15 residues.

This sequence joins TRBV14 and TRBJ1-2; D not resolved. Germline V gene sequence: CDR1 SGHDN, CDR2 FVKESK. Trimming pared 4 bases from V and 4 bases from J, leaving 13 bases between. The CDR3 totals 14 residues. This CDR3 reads CASSPPPAAYGYTF. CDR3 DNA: TGTGCCAGCAGCCCCCCGCCTGCGGCCTATGGCTACACCTTC.

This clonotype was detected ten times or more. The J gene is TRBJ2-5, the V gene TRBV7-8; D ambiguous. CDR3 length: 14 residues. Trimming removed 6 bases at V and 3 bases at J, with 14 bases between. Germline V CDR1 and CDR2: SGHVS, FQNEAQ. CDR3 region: CASSFGSEEETQYF. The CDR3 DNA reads TGTGCCAGCAGTTTTGGGTCCGAGGAAGAGACCCAGTACTTC.

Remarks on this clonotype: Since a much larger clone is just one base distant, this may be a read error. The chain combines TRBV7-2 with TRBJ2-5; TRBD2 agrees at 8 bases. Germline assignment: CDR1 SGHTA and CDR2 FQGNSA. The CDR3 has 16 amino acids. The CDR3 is CASSPGTSLSQETRYF. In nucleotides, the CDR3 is TGTGCCAGCTCCCCCGGGACTAGTTTGAGCCAAGAGACCCGGTACTTC.

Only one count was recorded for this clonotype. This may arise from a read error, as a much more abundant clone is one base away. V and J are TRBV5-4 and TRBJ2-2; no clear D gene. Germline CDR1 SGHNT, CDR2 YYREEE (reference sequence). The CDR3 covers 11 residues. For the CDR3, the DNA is TGTGCCGGCAGTCGTGGGGGGGAGCTGTTTTTT. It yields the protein CAGSRGGELFF.

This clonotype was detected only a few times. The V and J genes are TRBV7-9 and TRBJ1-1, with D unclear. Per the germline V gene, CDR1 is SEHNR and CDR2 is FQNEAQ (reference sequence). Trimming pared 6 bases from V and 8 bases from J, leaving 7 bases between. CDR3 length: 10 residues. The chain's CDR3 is CASRPIEAFF. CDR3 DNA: TGTGCCAGCAGGCCAATAGAAGCTTTCTTT. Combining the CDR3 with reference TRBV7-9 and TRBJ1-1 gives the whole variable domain DTGVSQNPRHKITKRGQNVTFRCDPISEHNRLYWYRQTLGQGPEFLTYFQNEAQLEKSRLLSDRFSAERPKGSFSTLEIQRTEQGDSAMYLCASRPIEAFFGQGTRLTVV.

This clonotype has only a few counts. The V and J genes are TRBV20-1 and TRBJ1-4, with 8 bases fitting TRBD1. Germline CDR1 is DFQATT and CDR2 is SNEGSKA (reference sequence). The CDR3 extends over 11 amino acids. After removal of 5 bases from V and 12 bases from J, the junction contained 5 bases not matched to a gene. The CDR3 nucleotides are TGCAGTGCTCGCTCACAGGGGGAACTGTTTTTT. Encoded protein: CSARSQGELFF.

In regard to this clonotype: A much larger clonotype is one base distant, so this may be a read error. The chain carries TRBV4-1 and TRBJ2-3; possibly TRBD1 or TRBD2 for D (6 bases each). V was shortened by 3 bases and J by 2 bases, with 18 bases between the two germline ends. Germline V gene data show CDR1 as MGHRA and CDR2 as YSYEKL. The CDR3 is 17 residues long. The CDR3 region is CASSQTARGGLTDTQYF. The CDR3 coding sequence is TGCGCCAGCAGCCAGACTGCGAGAGGGGGACTCACAGATACGCAGTATTTT.

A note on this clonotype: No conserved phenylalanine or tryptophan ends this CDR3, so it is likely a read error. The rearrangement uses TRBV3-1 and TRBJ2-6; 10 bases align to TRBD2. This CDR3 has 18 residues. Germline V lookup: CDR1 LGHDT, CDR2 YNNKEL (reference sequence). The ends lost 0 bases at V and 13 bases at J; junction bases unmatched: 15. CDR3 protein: CASSQDPPLTSGSRVLTI. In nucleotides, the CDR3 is TGTGCCAGCAGCCAAGACCCTCCCTTGACTAGCGGGTCCAGGGTCCTGACTATC.

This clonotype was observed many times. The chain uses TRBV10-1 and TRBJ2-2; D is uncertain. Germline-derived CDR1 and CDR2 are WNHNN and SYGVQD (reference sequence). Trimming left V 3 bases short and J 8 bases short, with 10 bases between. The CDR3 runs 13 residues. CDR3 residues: CASSEILGGELFF. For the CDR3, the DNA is TGCGCCAGCAGTGAAATCTTGGGGGGGGAGCTGTTTTTT.